The 16 T cell receptor beta chains given below trace back to one sample, sequenced in a study of blood T cell repertoires in COVID-19. Data came from immunoSEQ multiplex PCR; TCRdb stores just in-frame clones and leaves some out. The repertoire has 250,000 to 300,000 clones, 65% to 85% of them found once; the top ten carry 4.5% to 6.5%. Sequenced input: peripheral blood. The source of these receptors is an elderly man with acute or convalescent COVID-19.

In its sample, this clone was seen once. The chain carries TRBV5-6 and TRBJ2-3; 7 bases line up with TRBD2. V lost 4 bases, J lost 2 bases, and 4 bases stayed unmatched. Per germline, CDR1 SGHDT and CDR2 YYEEEE. The CDR3 spans 14 residues. The CDR3 bases are TGTGCCAGCAGCCAGACTAGCTTCACAGATACGCAGTATTTT. It yields the protein CASSQTSFTDTQYF.

This chain connects TRBV29-1 to TRBJ2-7; 8 bases line up with TRBD2. Germline CDR1 reads SQVTM; CDR2 reads ANQGSEA. The CDR3 extends over 13 amino acids. The trim removed 5 bases at V and 3 bases at J, leaving 6 bases unmatched. The CDR3 sequence: CSVSASGYYEQYF. CDR3 coding DNA: TGCAGCGTTTCAGCTAGCGGGTACTACGAGCAGTACTTC.

This clone was seen only once. CDR3 amino acids: CASSLPKTDSTDTQYF. The CDR3 bases are TGCGCCAGCAGCTTGCCCAAGACAGACAGCACAGATACGCAGTATTTT. The chain uses TRBV5-1 and TRBJ2-3; possibly TRBD1 for D (5 bases). V was cut by 1 base and J by 0 bases, with 12 bases left in between. Germline V gives CDR1 SGHRS, CDR2 YFSETQ. The CDR3 totals 16 residues.

This clone was observed a handful of times. This chain links TRBV2 with TRBJ1-6; TRBD1 matches at 9 bases. The germline V gene has CDR1 SNHLY and CDR2 FYNNEI. V lost 4 bases to trimming and J lost 9 bases; unmatched junction nucleotides: 7. The CDR3 extends over 15 amino acids. The CDR3 coding sequence is TGTGCCAGCAGTGCCGTAGGACAGGGGTCTTCACCCCTCCACTTT. The encoded protein is CASSAVGQGSSPLHF.

This clone showed up just a few times. V gene TRBV7-8 combines with J gene TRBJ1-6; 7 bases match TRBD1. CDR1 is SGHVS and CDR2 is FQNEAQ in the germline V gene. The CDR3 is 18 residues long. J was trimmed by 8 bases and V by 5 bases; bases with no gene match: 18. This chain's CDR3 is CASSELTSYDRVDSPLHF. The DNA of the CDR3 is TGTGCCAGCAGCGAACTTACGTCTTATGACAGGGTGGATTCACCCCTCCACTTT.

The V call is TRBV6-5, the J call TRBJ1-1; D might be TRBD1 (5 bases). Germline V CDR1 and CDR2: MNHEY, SVGAGI. CDR3 size: 13 residues. The V end lost 5 bases, the J end lost 10 bases, and 17 bases lay between the germline ends. The CDR3 is CASSLLRAGGAFF. The CDR3 DNA sequence: TGTGCCAGCAGTCTTCTCAGGGCGGGAGGAGCTTTCTTT.

The chain recombines TRBV10-3 with TRBJ2-7, with 11 bases fitting TRBD1. The CDR3 is made up of 14 amino acids. In germline, CDR1 is ENHRY, CDR2 SYGVKD. J gave up 3 bases and V 6 bases, and 4 bases lay outside the gene matches. CDR3 bases: TGTGCCATCAGAGCCGGGACAGGGGGCTACGAGCAGTACTTC. Translation: CAIRAGTGGYEQYF.

This clone was picked up one time. The chain recombines TRBV6-5 with TRBJ2-2; TRBD1 agrees at 9 bases. This CDR3 has 15 amino acids. Germline CDR1 is MNHEY and CDR2 is SVGAGI. The V segment lost 6 bases and the J segment 1 base; nucleotides outside the gene matches: 3. The chain's CDR3 is CASRGTGLNTGELFF. The CDR3 bases are TGTGCCAGCAGGGGGACAGGGCTGAACACCGGGGAGCTGTTTTTT.

The chain recombines TRBV30 with TRBJ2-7; no reliable D call. The germline V and J ends were trimmed by 2 bases and 2 bases, with 10 bases remaining between them. The germline V gene encodes CDR1 GTSNPN and CDR2 SVGIG (reference sequence). This CDR3 is built from 13 residues. The CDR3, as DNA: TGTGCCTGGAGTACACCCCCAGCCTACGAGCAGTACTTC. Its translation: CAWSTPPAYEQYF. Complete variable domain (other parts from reference TRBV30 and TRBJ2-7): SQTIHQWPATLVQPVGSPLSLECTVEGTSNPNLYWYRQAAGRGLQLLFYSVGIGQISSEVPQNLSASRPQDRQFILSSKKLLLSDSGFYLCAWSTPPAYEQYFGPGTRLTVT.

The chain joins TRBV19 to TRBJ2-5; 9 bases are shared with TRBD1. The junction had 4 bases not matched to a gene; V was cut back by 1 base and J by 1 base. This CDR3 region has 16 residues. CDR1 and CDR2 (germline): LNHDA, SQIVND (reference sequence). The CDR3 reads CASSIVLTGGQETQYF. The CDR3 DNA is TGTGCCAGTAGTATAGTCCTGACAGGGGGCCAAGAGACCCAGTACTTC.

The V and J genes are TRBV18 and TRBJ2-1; 14 bases align to TRBD2. Germline CDR1 reads KGHSH; CDR2 reads LQKENI. The CDR3 spans 15 residues. The V segment lost 4 bases and the J segment 5 bases; nucleotides outside the gene matches: 1. CDR3 loop: CASSLGLAGDNEQFF. The DNA for the CDR3 is TGTGCCAGCTCACTGGGACTAGCGGGAGACAATGAGCAGTTCTTC.

This chain joins TRBV5-1 and TRBJ1-3; 8 nucleotides line up with TRBD1. Germline V gene lookup returns CDR1 SGHRS and CDR2 YFSETQ. Trimming took 3 bases from V and 2 from J; bases not matched to a gene: 1. The CDR3 has 14 residues. The CDR3 DNA follows: TGCGCCAGCAGCTCAGGGGGCGCTGGAAACACCATATATTTT. Its protein product is CASSSGGAGNTIYF.

This rearrangement joins TRBV3-1 (or the pseudogene TRBV3-2) to TRBJ1-6; D may be TRBD1 (6 bases). The CDR3 is 14 amino acids. Germline CDR1 is LGHDT and CDR2 is YNNKEL (reference sequence). V was pared by 3 bases and J by 7 bases, with 10 bases between. The CDR3, as DNA: TGTGCCAGCAGCCACTCAGGGGCAAATTCACCCCTCCACTTT. It specifies CASSHSGANSPLHF.

J is TRBJ1-2 and V is TRBV5-4, with D maybe TRBD1 (5 bases). The length of the CDR3 is 14 residues. The germline gives CDR1 SGHNT, CDR2 YYREEE (reference sequence). Deletions cut 5 bases from V and 4 bases from J, with 15 bases between. The CDR3 nucleotides are TGTGCCAGCAGGAAGGGACGGGAGACCTATGGCTACACCTTC. This translates into CASRKGRETYGYTF.

The chain has TRBV3-1 (or the pseudogene TRBV3-2) and TRBJ2-1; D is unclear. In germline, CDR1 is LGHDT, CDR2 YNNKEL (reference sequence). The CDR3 is 15 residues long. Trimming took 1 base from V and 0 from J, leaving 7 bases between them. CDR3 region: CASSQVGSSYNEQFF. Here the CDR3 DNA reads TGTGCCAGCAGCCAAGTCGGGTCCTCCTACAATGAGCAGTTCTTC.

CDR3 nucleotide sequence: TGTGCCAGCAGGGGCAGGGGGCGGTCAGATACGCAGTATTTT. It yields the protein CASRGRGRSDTQYF. The V and J genes are TRBV2 and TRBJ2-3; 8 bases are a match to TRBD1. The V gene's germline CDR1 is SNHLY and CDR2 FYNNEI. This CDR3 spans 14 amino acids. With 6 bases clipped from V and 4 bases from J, the junction kept 6 bases outside the gene matches.